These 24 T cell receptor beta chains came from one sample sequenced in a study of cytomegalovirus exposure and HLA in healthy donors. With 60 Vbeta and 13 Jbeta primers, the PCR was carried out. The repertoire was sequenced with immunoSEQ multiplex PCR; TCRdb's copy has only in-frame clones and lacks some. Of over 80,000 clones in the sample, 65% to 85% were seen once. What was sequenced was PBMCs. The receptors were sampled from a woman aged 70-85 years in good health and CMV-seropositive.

CDR3 amino acids: CASSLTGGYEQYF. DNA for the CDR3: TGTGCCAGCAGCTTAACAGGGGGCTACGAGCAGTACTTC. This chain uses TRBV7-2 with TRBJ2-7; 8 nucleotides align to TRBD1. The CDR3 length is 13 residues. Trimming removed 2 bases from V and 3 bases from J; junction bases left unmatched: 0. The germline gives CDR1 SGHTA, CDR2 FQGNSA. The variable domain in full, with the rest retrieved from reference TRBV7-2 and TRBJ2-7, is GAGVSQSPSNKVTEKGKDVELRCDPISGHTALYWYRQSLGQGLEFLIYFQGNSAPDKSGLPSDRFSAERTGGSVSTLTIQRTQQEDSAVYLCASSLTGGYEQYFGPGTRLTVT.

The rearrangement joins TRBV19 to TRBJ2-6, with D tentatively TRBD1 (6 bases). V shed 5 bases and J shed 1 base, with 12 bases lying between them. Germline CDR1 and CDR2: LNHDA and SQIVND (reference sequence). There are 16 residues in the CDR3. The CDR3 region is CASSPTQGSGANVLTF. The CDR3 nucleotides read TGTGCCAGTAGTCCTACACAGGGTTCTGGGGCCAACGTCCTGACTTTC. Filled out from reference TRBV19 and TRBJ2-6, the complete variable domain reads DGGITQSPKYLFRKEGQNVTLSCEQNLNHDAMYWYRQDPGQGLRLIYYSQIVNDFQKGDIAEGYSVSREKKESFPLTVTSAQKNPTAFYLCASSPTQGSGANVLTFGAGSRLTVL.

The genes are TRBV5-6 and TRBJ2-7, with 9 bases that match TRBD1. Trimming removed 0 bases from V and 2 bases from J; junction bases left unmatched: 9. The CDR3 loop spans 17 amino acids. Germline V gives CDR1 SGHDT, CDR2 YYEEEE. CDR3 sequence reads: CASSLERWDREPYEQYF. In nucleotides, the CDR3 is TGTGCCAGCAGCTTGGAGCGATGGGACAGGGAACCCTACGAGCAGTACTTC. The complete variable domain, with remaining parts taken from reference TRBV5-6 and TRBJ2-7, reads DAGVTQSPTHLIKTRGQQVTLRCSPKSGHDTVSWYQQALGQGPQFIFQYYEEEERQRGNFPDRFSGHQFPNYSSELNVNALLLGDSALYLCASSLERWDREPYEQYFGPGTRLTVT.

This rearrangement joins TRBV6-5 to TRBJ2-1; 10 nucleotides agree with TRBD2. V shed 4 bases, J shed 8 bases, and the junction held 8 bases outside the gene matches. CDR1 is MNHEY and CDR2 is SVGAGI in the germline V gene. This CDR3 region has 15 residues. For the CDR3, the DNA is TGTGCCAGCAGTTGGACTAGCGGACCCTTGGATGAGCAGTTCTTC. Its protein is CASSWTSGPLDEQFF.

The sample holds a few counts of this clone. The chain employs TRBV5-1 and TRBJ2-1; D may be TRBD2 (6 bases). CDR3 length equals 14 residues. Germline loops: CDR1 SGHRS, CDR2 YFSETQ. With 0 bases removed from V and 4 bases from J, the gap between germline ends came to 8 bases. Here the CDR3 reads CASSLGGEYNEQFF. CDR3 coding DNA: TGCGCCAGCAGCTTGGGGGGGGAATACAATGAGCAGTTCTTC.

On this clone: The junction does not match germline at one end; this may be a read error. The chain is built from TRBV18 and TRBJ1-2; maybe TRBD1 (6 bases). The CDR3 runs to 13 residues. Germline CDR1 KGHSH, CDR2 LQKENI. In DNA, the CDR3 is TGTGCCAGCTCACCCCCCCGGACAGAGGGCCAGGCCTTC. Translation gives CASSPPRTEGQAF.

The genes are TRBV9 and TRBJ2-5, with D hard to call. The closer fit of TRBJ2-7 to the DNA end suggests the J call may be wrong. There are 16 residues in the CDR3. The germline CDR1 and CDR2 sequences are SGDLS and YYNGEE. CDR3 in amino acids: CASSVDSRNPVYEQYF. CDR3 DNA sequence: TGTGCCAGCAGCGTAGATTCCAGGAACCCGGTCTACGAGCAGTACTTC.

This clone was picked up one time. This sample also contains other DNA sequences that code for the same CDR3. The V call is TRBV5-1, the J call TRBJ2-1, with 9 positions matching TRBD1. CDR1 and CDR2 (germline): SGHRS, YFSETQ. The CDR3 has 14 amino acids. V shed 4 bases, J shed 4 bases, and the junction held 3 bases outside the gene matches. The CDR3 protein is CASSPGQGYNEQFF. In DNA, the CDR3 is TGCGCCAGCAGCCCGGGACAGGGATACAATGAGCAGTTCTTC.

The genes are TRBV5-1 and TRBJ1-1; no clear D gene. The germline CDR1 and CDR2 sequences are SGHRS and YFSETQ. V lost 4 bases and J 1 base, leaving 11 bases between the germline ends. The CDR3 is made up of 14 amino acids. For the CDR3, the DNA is TGCGCCAGCAGCGTTTCAGGAAGGAACACTGAAGCTTTCTTT. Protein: CASSVSGRNTEAFF.

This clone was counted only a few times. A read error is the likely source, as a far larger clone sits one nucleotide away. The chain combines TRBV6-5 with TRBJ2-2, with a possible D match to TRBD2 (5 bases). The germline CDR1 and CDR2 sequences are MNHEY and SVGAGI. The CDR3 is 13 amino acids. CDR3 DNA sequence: TGTGCCAGCAGTGCGAGCGCCACCGGGGAGCCGTTTTTT. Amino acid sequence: CASSASATGEPFF.

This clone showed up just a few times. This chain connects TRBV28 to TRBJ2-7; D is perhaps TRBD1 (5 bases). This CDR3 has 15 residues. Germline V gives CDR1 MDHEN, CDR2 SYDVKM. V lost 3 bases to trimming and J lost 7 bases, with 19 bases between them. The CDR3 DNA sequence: TGTGCCAGCAGTTTTGGCGTTAACGCAGGGTGGGAGCAGTACTTC. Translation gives CASSFGVNAGWEQYF. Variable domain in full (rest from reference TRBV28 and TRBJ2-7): DVKVTQSSRYLVKRTGEKVFLECVQDMDHENMFWYRQDPGLGLRLIYFSYDVKMKEKGDIPEGYSVSREKKERFSLILESASTNQTSMYLCASSFGVNAGWEQYFGPGTRLTVT.

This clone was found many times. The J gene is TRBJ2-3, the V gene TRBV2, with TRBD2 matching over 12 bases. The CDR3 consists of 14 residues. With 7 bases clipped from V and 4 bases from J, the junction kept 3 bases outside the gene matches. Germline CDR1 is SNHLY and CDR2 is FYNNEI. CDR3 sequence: CASTSGGAADTQYF. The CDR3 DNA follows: TGTGCCAGCACTAGCGGGGGGGCAGCAGATACGCAGTATTTT.

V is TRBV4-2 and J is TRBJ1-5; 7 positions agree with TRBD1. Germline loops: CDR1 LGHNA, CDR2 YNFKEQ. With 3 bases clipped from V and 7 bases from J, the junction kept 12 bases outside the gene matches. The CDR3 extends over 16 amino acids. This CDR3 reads CASSQENRGREQPQHF. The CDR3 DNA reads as TGTGCCAGCAGCCAGGAAAACAGGGGAAGGGAACAGCCCCAGCATTTT.

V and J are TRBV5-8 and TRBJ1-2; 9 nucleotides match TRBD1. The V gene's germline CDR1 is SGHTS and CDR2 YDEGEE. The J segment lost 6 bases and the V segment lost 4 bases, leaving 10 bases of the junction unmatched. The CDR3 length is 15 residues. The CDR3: CASSLTGGRKDGYTF. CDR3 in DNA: TGTGCCAGCAGCCTTACAGGGGGCCGGAAAGATGGCTACACCTTC.

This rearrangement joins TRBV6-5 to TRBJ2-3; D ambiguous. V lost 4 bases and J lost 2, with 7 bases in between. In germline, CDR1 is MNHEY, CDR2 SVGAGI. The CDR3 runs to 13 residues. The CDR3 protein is CASSFVATDTQYF. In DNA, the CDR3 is TGTGCCAGCAGTTTCGTGGCCACAGATACGCAGTATTTT.

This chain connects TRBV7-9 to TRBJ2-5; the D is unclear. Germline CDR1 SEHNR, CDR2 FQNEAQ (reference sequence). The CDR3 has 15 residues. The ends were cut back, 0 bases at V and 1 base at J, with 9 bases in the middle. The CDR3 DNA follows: TGTGCCAGCAGCTTAGCCCGCCAACTCCAAGAGACCCAGTACTTC. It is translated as CASSLARQLQETQYF. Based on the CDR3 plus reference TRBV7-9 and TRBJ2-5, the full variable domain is DTGVSQNPRHKITKRGQNVTFRCDPISEHNRLYWYRQTLGQGPEFLTYFQNEAQLEKSRLLSDRFSAERPKGSFSTLEIQRTEQGDSAMYLCASSLARQLQETQYFGPGTRLLVL.

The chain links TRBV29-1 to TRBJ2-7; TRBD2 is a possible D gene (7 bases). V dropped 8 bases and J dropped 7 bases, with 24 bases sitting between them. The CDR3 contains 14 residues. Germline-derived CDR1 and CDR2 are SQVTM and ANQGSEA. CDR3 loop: CSIITGIGGGEQYF. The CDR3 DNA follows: TGCAGCATTATTACAGGGATTGGGGGAGGGGAGCAGTACTTC.

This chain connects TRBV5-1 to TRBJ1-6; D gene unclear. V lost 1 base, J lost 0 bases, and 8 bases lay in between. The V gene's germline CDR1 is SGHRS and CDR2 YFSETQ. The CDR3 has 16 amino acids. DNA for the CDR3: TGCGCCAGCAGCTTGTCCGAGAGCTCCTATAATTCACCCCTCCACTTT. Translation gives CASSLSESSYNSPLHF.

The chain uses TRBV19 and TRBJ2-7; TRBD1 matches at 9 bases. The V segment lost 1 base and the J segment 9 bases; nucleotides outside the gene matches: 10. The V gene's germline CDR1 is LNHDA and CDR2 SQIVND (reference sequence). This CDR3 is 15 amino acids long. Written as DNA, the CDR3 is TGTGCCAGTAGTATAGGTCCGGGACAGGGCGACGGGCAGTACTTC. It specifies CASSIGPGQGDGQYF. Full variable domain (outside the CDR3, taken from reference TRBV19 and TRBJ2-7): DGGITQSPKYLFRKEGQNVTLSCEQNLNHDAMYWYRQDPGQGLRLIYYSQIVNDFQKGDIAEGYSVSREKKESFPLTVTSAQKNPTAFYLCASSIGPGQGDGQYFGPGTRLTVT.

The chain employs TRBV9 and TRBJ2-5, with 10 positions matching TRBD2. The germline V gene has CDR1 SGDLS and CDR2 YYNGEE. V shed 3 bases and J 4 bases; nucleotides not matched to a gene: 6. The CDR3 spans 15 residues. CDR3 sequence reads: CASSETLAGSETQYF. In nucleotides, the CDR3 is TGTGCCAGCAGCGAGACACTAGCGGGGTCAGAGACCCAGTACTTC.

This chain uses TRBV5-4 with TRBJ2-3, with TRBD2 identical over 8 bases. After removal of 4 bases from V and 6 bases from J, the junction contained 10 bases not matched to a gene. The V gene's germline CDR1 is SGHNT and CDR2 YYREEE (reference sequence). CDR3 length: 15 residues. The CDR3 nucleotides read TGTGCCAGCAGCCCCCCTAGCGGGTCTTTGGATACGCAGTATTTT. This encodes CASSPPSGSLDTQYF.

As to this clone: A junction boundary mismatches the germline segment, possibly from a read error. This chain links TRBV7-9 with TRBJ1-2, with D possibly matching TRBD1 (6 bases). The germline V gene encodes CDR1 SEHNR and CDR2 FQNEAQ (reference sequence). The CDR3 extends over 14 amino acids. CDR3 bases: TGTACCAGCAAGAAAGAGGGGGTGAACTATGGCTACACCTTC. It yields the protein CTSKKEGVNYGYTF.

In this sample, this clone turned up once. CDR3 nucleotide sequence: TGTGCCTGGAATCCTTTTGGGGGCCCGAACACCGGGGAGCTGTTTTTT. Translated, it gives CAWNPFGGPNTGELFF. This chain connects TRBV30 to TRBJ2-2; D possibly corresponds to TRBD1 (6 bases). This CDR3 has 16 amino acids. Per the germline V gene, CDR1 is GTSNPN and CDR2 is SVGIG (reference sequence). V lost 4 bases and J lost 0, with 15 bases in between.

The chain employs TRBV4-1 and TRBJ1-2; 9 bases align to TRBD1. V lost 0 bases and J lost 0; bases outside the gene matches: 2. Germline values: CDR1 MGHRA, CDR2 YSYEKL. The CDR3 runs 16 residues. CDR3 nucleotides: TGCGCCAGCAGCCAAGAAGGGACAGGGACTAACTATGGCTACACCTTC. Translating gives CASSQEGTGTNYGYTF.